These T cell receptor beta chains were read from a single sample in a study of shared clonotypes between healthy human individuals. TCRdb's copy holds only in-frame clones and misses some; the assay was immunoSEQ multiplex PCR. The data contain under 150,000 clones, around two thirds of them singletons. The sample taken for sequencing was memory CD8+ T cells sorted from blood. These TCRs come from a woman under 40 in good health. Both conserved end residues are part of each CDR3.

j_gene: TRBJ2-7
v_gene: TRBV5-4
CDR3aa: CASSLTSGRIVDEQYF

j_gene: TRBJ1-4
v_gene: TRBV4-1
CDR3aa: CASSQAGREGKLFF

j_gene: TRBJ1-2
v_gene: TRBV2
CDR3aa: CASHPQGGGYTF

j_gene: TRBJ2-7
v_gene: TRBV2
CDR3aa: CASSRTGMVEQYF

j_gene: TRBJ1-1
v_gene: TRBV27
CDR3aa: CASRLGGAAAEAFF

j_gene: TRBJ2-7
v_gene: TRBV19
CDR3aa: CASSNRGALPYEQYF

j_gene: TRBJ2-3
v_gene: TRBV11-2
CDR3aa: CASSPRGLAGGTDTQYF

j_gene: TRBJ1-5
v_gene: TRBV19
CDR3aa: CASSANALLASNQPQHF

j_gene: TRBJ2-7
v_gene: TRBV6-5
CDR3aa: CASRVGLASYEQYF

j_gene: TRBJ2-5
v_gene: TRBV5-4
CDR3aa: CASRERDQETQYF

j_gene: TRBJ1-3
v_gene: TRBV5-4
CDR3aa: CASSLAGLEGNTIYF

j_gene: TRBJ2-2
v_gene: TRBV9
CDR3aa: CASSVGSIIAGVNTGELFF

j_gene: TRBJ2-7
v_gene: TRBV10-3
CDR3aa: CASKETGEVYEQYF